These 23 T cell receptor beta chains originate from one sample sequenced in a study of T-cell reconstitution after alpha-beta-depleted transplantation in children (TCRdb year 2016). Library creation used PCR. Sequencing was performed on an Illumina HiSeq 2500. Molecular barcoding was employed in the preparation of TCR libraries, with unique molecular identifiers being used to normalize TCRbeta repertoire quantification. TCRdb reran the public reads through fastp at Q25 and MiXCR, keeping productive beta chains. Each record represents a unique CDR3 protein, reported with the most common genes and DNA among its rows. Present in this sample are a few hundred thousand distinct CDR3 sequences, about a tenth of which were seen just once. The ten largest clones take up roughly 5.5% of the sample. The sample consisted of PBMCs from the stem cell graft donor, taken from the stem cell graft. Receptors were obtained from a human donor who donated a stem cell graft to a child with acute myeloid leukemia.

The chain links TRBV7-6 to TRBJ2-2; D unresolved. The CDR3 runs to 14 residues. V was shortened by 4 bases and J by 13 bases, with 19 bases between the two germline ends. Germline loops: CDR1 SGHVS, CDR2 FNYEAQ. CDR3 in amino acids: CASSSNMGPSRLFF. The CDR3 DNA reads as TGTGCCAGCAGCTCGAATATGGGTCCCTCACGGCTGTTTTTT. The variable domain in full, with the rest retrieved from reference TRBV7-6 and TRBJ2-2, is GAGVSQSPRYKVTKRGQDVALRCDPISGHVSLYWYRQALGQGPEFLTYFNYEAQQDKSGLPNDRFSAERPEGSISTLTIQRTEQRDSAMYRCASSSNMGPSRLFFGEGSRLTVL.

The chain uses TRBV30 and TRBJ2-1; tentatively, D is TRBD2 (5 bases). Germline V gene data show CDR1 as GTSNPN and CDR2 as SVGIG (reference sequence). The CDR3 is 16 amino acids. Deletions cut 8 bases from V and 5 bases from J, with 25 bases between. CDR3 amino acids: CAVRPGFWRLDNEQFF. CDR3 in DNA: TGTGCCGTACGCCCGGGGTTTTGGCGCCTCGACAATGAGCAGTTCTTC.

There are many counts of this clonotype. The chain couples TRBV7-8 to TRBJ2-5; the D gene is possibly TRBD1 (5 bases). CDR3 length: 14 residues. Germline V gene sequence: CDR1 SGHVS, CDR2 FQNEAQ. Trimming cost V 3 bases and J 3 bases, with 11 bases left between them. The CDR3: CASSLNGREETQYF. The CDR3 coding sequence is TGTGCCAGCAGCTTGAACGGCAGGGAAGAGACCCAGTACTTC.

The chain has TRBV4-2 and TRBJ2-1; D unresolved. In germline, CDR1 is LGHNA, CDR2 YNFKEQ. Trimming took off 10 bases at V and 0 bases at J, with 16 bases between the two ends. The CDR3 spans 15 residues. The CDR3 DNA sequence: TGTGCCATGCGTTCCGAGGTTTTCTCCTACAATGAGCAGTTCTTC. Its translation: CAMRSEVFSYNEQFF.

Many counts were recorded for this clonotype. This rearrangement joins TRBV5-1 to TRBJ1-4; D is unclear. Germline CDR1 reads SGHRS; CDR2 reads YFSETQ. CDR3 length: 14 residues. Trimming left V 0 bases short and J 8 bases short, with 11 bases between. The CDR3 DNA reads as TGCGCCAGCAGCTTGGTGTCCGGGGAGGAAAAACTGTTTTTT. Translating gives CASSLVSGEEKLFF.

The chain links TRBV12-3 or TRBV12-4 to TRBJ1-1; D might be TRBD1 (6 bases). CDR3 length: 14 residues. Trimming stripped 3 bases from V and 2 bases from J, with 10 bases between. The CDR3 region has the DNA TGTGCCAGCAGTTTTTCAGGGGCTAACACTGAAGCTTTCTTT. Translated: CASSFSGANTEAFF.

This clonotype was observed many times. The chain joins TRBV20-1 to TRBJ2-5; 10 nucleotides align to TRBD1. Germline V gene lookup returns CDR1 DFQATT and CDR2 SNEGSKA (reference sequence). Germline trimming cut 2 bases from V and 5 bases from J; bases unmatched to any gene: 5. The CDR3 is 14 residues long. Here the CDR3 DNA reads TGCAGTGCTAGACTGACAGGGGGCGGGGAGACCCAGTACTTC. This translates into CSARLTGGGETQYF.

This chain joins TRBV7-9 and TRBJ2-7, with no clear D. The CDR3 spans 14 residues. V lost 3 bases to trimming and J lost 2 bases, with 11 bases between them. Per the germline V gene, CDR1 is SEHNR and CDR2 is FQNEAQ (reference sequence). The CDR3 DNA is TGTGCCAGCAGCTTCGGACCTGGAACCTACGAGCAGTACTTC. Translating gives CASSFGPGTYEQYF.

V and J are TRBV20-1 and TRBJ2-5, with D tentatively TRBD1 (6 bases). Germline lookup yields CDR1 DFQATT and CDR2 SNEGSKA (reference sequence). CDR3 size: 16 residues. V lost 6 bases and J lost 5, with 25 bases in between. In DNA form, the CDR3 reads TGCAGTGCCATTTCTGGGGGCTACGAACATTGGGAGACCCAGTACTTC. It codes for CSAISGGYEHWETQYF.

The table lists this clonotype with a few counts. The rearrangement uses TRBV7-2 and TRBJ2-1, with 7 nucleotides matching TRBD2. This CDR3 region has 14 residues. Germline loops: CDR1 SGHTA, CDR2 FQGNSA. J gave up 3 bases and V 6 bases, and 5 bases lay outside the gene matches. CDR3 loop: CASSNGRGYNEQFF. The CDR3 region has the DNA TGTGCCAGCAGTAATGGGAGGGGCTACAATGAGCAGTTCTTC.

Only a few counts were recorded for this clonotype. J is TRBJ1-2 and V is TRBV7-2; 8 positions agree with TRBD1. Trimming removed 0 bases from V and 0 bases from J; junction bases left unmatched: 6. Germline lookup yields CDR1 SGHTA and CDR2 FQGNSA. This CDR3 is 17 amino acids long. This CDR3 reads CASSLAGQGATNYGYTF. The CDR3 DNA sequence: TGTGCCAGCAGCTTAGCAGGGCAGGGGGCTACTAACTATGGCTACACCTTC.

This chain links TRBV28 with TRBJ1-1, with 11 bases matching TRBD1. The germline gives CDR1 MDHEN, CDR2 SYDVKM. CDR3 length: 12 amino acids. The CDR3 DNA follows: TGTCAAACGAGGACAGGGGGCCCTGAAGCTTTCTTT. It is translated as CQTRTGGPEAFF.

The chain links TRBV6-5 to TRBJ1-2; a possible D gene is TRBD1 (5 bases). The length of the CDR3 is 17 residues. V lost 4 bases to trimming and J lost 0 bases, with 18 bases between them. CDR1 MNHEY and CDR2 SVGAGI come from the germline V gene. The CDR3 DNA sequence: TGTGCCAGCAGTTCCTCCCCAGGGCAGCGTTCTAACTATGGCTACACCTTC. It translates to CASSSSPGQRSNYGYTF.

V is TRBV15 and J is TRBJ2-2; no firm D call. CDR3 length: 12 residues. Germline CDR1 reads LNHNV; CDR2 reads YYDKDF (reference sequence). V was trimmed by 0 bases and J by 6 bases, leaving 2 bases between them. The CDR3 reads CATSRDAGELFF. The CDR3 DNA is TGTGCCACCAGCAGAGATGCCGGGGAGCTGTTTTTT.

The rearrangement links TRBV20-1 to TRBJ1-3; tentatively, D is TRBD1 (5 bases). Trimming took off 0 bases at V and 1 base at J, with 10 bases between the two ends. CDR1 is DFQATT, CDR2 SNEGSKA, per germline (reference sequence). The CDR3 loop spans 15 amino acids. The DNA of the CDR3 is TGCAGTGCTAGAGACGCCCAGGGTTCTGGAAACACCATATATTTT. Amino acids: CSARDAQGSGNTIYF.

The chain has TRBV5-1 and TRBJ2-1; D is possibly TRBD2 (5 bases). The CDR3 length is 16 residues. Germline loops: CDR1 SGHRS, CDR2 YFSETQ. V was clipped by 0 bases and J by 5 bases, with 15 bases between them. The CDR3 loop is CASSLVVRGSDNEQFF. CDR3 nucleotides: TGCGCCAGCAGCTTGGTGGTACGCGGGTCGGACAATGAGCAGTTCTTC. The whole variable domain, filled in from reference TRBV5-1 and TRBJ2-1, reads KAGVTQTPRYLIKTRGQQVTLSCSPISGHRSVSWYQQTPGQGLQFLFEYFSETQRNKGNFPGRFSGRQFSNSRSEMNVSTLELGDSALYLCASSLVVRGSDNEQFFGPGTRLTVL.

The CDR3 reads CASRPGLAGQEQYF. CDR3 in DNA: TGTGCCAGCAGACCGGGACTAGCGGGACAAGAGCAGTACTTC. The genes are TRBV12-3 or TRBV12-4 and TRBJ2-7, with 13 bases fitting TRBD2. The CDR3 contains 14 residues. Trimming removed 6 bases from V and 7 bases from J; junction bases left unmatched: 6.

This clonotype showed up many times. V gene TRBV12-3 or TRBV12-4 combines with J gene TRBJ2-1; TRBD2 agrees at 12 bases. The length of the CDR3 is 14 residues. Losses at the gene ends were 5 bases for V and 14 bases for J; bases not matched to a gene: 10. CDR3: CASSDRLAGASKFF. CDR3 nucleotide sequence: TGTGCCAGCAGTGACAGACTAGCGGGAGCGTCAAAGTTCTTC.

This clonotype was recorded at least ten times. J is TRBJ2-3 and V is TRBV29-1; 12 bases map to TRBD2. The CDR3 sequence is 14 residues long. Looked up from germline, CDR1 is SQVTM and CDR2 is ANQGSEA. With 7 bases clipped from V and 7 bases from J, the junction kept 9 bases outside the gene matches. The CDR3 reads CSALTSGSTYTQYF. The CDR3 DNA reads TGCAGCGCGCTGACTAGCGGGAGTACATATACGCAGTATTTT.

This clonotype has just a few counts. The rearrangement links TRBV5-1 to TRBJ2-2; D perhaps matches TRBD2 (6 bases). The germline V gene encodes CDR1 SGHRS and CDR2 YFSETQ. The CDR3 contains 14 residues. With 4 bases removed from V and 6 bases from J, the gap between germline ends came to 13 bases. The CDR3 protein is CASSGRPGSGELFF. The CDR3 DNA sequence: TGCGCCAGCAGCGGGAGGCCGGGGTCCGGGGAGCTGTTTTTT.

This clonotype was found a few times. The gene calls are TRBV12-3 or TRBV12-4 and TRBJ2-7; D possibly corresponds to TRBD2 (5 bases). Deletions cut 1 base from V and 6 bases from J, with 10 bases between. The CDR3 has 13 residues. The CDR3 is CASSLGQEVEQYF. CDR3 nucleotide sequence: TGTGCCAGCAGTTTAGGGCAGGAGGTCGAGCAGTACTTC.

This sequence joins TRBV5-1 and TRBJ1-6, with D possibly being TRBD1 (5 bases). Germline V gene lookup returns CDR1 SGHRS and CDR2 YFSETQ. This CDR3 has 15 amino acids. The ends were cut back, 4 bases at V and 8 bases at J, with 16 bases in the middle. The CDR3 loop is CASSMGVLTDSPLHF. The CDR3 DNA is TGCGCCAGCAGCATGGGGGTTTTAACTGATTCACCCCTCCACTTT.

This clonotype was detected only a few times. This sequence joins TRBV12-3 or TRBV12-4 and TRBJ1-5, with D perhaps TRBD1 (5 bases). The CDR3 has 15 residues. V gave up 3 bases and J gave up 2 bases, with 11 bases separating them. The DNA for the CDR3 is TGTGCCAGCAGTTTGCTGGGAGGGGGCAATCAGCCCCAGCATTTT. Residues: CASSLLGGGNQPQHF.